The TCR beta chain under discussion was sequenced for a study of T cell responses to AZD1222 COVID-19 vaccine. J was trimmed by 10 bases and V by 5 bases; bases with no gene match: 14. This CDR3 contains 16 residues. Germline assignment: CDR1 SGHRS and CDR2 YFSETQ. Sequencing used immunoSEQ multiplex PCR; TCRdb keeps in-frame clones, though not all of them. The table has about 150,000 clones, 88% seen once. Concerning this clone: Its target is unknown.

General observations from the study: Repertoires were collected only later (after the peak T cell response had occurred). The study found Spike-specific TCR breadth and depth rose after two AZD1222 doses. The reported proportion of spike-specific TCRs targeting unmutated variant regions was nearly half.

The sample was peripheral blood, taken on day 0 of AZD1222 vaccination. The chain joins TRBV5-1 to TRBJ1-6, with TRBD1 identical over 8 bases. The sequence was obtained from an adult in good health. The CDR3 DNA reads as TGCGCCAGCAGGGATTCAACAGGGGGAGAACGGTCACCCCTCCACTTT. This translates into CASRDSTGGERSPLHF.